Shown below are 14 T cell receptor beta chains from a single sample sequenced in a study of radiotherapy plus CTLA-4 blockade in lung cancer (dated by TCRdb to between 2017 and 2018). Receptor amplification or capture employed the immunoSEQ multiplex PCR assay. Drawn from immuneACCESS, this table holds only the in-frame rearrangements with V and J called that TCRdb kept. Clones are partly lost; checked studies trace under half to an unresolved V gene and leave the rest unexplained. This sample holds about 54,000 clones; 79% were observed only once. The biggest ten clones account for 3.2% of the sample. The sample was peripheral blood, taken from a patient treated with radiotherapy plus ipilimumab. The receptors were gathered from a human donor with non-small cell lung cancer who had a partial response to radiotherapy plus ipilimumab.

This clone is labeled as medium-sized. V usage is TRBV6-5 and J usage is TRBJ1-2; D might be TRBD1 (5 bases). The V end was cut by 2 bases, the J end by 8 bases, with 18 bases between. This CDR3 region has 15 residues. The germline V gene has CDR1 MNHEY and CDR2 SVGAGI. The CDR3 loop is CASSYLDSLVGGYTF. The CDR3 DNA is TGTGCCAGCAGTTACCTCGACAGCCTGGTCGGAGGCTACACCTTC.

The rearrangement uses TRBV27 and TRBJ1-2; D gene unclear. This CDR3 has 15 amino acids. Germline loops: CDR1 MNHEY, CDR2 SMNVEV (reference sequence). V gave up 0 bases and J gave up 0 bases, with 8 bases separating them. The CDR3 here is CASSLSAHANYGYTF. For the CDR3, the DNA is TGTGCCAGCAGTTTATCAGCGCATGCTAACTATGGCTACACCTTC.

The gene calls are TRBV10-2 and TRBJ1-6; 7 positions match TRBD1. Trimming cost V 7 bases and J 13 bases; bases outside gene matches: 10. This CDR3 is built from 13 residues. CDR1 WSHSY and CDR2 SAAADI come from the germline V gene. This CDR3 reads CASKQGPGDPLHF. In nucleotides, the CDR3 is TGCGCCAGCAAACAGGGGCCGGGGGATCCCCTCCACTTT.

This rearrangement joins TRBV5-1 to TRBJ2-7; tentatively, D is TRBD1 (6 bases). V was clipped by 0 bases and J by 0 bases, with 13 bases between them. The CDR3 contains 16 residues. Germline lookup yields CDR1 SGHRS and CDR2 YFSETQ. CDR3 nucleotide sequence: TGCGCCAGCAGCTTGGGTGGACAGCAAGCCTCCTACGAGCAGTACTTC. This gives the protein CASSLGGQQASYEQYF.

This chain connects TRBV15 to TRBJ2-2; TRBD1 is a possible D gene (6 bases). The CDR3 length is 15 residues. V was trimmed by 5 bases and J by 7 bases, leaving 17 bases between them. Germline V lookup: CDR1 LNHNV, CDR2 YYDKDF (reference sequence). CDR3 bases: TGTGCCACCAGCTCATGGTACAGGGTGAGCGGGGAGCTGTTTTTT. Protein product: CATSSWYRVSGELFF.

CDR3 region: CASNVLAGGRGEQFF. In DNA form, the CDR3 reads TGTGCCAGCAACGTACTAGCGGGGGGCCGTGGTGAGCAGTTCTTC. The gene calls are TRBV27 and TRBJ2-1; the match to TRBD2 covers 12 bases. Germline V lookup: CDR1 MNHEY, CDR2 SMNVEV (reference sequence). The CDR3 extends over 15 amino acids. Germline trimming cut 7 bases from V and 9 bases from J; bases unmatched to any gene: 10.

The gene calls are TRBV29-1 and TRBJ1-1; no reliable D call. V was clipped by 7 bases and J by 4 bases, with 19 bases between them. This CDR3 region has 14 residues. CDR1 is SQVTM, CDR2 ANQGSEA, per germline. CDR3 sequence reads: CSASSGSRATEAFF. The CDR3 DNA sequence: TGCAGCGCTTCCTCGGGATCAAGAGCCACTGAAGCTTTCTTT. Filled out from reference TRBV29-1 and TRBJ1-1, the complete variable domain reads SAVISQKPSRDICQRGTSLTIQCQVDSQVTMMFWYRQQPGQSLTLIATANQGSEATYESGFVIDKFPISRPNLTFSTLTVSNMSPEDSSIYLCSASSGSRATEAFFGQGTRLTVV.

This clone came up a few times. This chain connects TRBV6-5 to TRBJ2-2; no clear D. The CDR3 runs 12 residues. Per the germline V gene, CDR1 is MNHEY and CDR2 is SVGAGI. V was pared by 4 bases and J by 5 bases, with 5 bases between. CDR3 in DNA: TGTGCCAGCAGTTTCAATACCGGGGAGCTGTTTTTT. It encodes CASSFNTGELFF.

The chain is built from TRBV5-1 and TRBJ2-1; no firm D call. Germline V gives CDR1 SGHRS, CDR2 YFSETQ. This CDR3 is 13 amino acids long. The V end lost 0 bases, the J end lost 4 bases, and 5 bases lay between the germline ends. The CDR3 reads CASSLAQYNEQFF. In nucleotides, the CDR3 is TGCGCCAGCAGCTTGGCACAGTACAATGAGCAGTTCTTC.

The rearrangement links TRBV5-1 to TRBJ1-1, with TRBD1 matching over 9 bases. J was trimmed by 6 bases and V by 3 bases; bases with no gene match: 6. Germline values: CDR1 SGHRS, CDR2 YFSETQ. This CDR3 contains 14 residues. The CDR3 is CASSSTGQGAEAFF. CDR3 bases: TGCGCCAGCAGCTCAACGGGACAGGGTGCTGAAGCTTTCTTT.

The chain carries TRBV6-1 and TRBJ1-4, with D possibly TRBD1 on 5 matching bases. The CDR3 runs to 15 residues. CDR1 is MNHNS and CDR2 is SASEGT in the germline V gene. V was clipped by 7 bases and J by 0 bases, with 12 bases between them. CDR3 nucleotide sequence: TGTGCCAGCACCCCTGGGGGGGCAACTAATGAAAAACTGTTTTTT. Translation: CASTPGGATNEKLFF.

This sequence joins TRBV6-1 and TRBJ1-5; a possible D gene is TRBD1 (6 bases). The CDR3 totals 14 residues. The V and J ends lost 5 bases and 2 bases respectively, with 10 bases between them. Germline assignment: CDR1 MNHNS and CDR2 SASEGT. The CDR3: CASSLQGGNQPQHF. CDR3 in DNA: TGTGCCAGCAGTTTACAGGGCGGCAATCAGCCCCAGCATTTT.

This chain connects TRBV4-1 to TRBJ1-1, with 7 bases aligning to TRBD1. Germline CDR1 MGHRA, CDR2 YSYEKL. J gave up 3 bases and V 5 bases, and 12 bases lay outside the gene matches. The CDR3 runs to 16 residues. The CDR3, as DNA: TGCGCCAGCAGCGAAGGGGGCAGGGGAGGGTACACTGAAGCTTTCTTT. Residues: CASSEGGRGGYTEAFF.

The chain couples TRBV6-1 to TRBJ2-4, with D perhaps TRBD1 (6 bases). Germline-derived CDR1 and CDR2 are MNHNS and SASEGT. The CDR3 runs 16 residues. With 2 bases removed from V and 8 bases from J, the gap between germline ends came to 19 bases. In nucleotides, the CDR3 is TGTGCCAGCAGTGAATTGACCAACAGGGCTGTAGACATTCAGTACTTC. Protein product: CASSELTNRAVDIQYF.